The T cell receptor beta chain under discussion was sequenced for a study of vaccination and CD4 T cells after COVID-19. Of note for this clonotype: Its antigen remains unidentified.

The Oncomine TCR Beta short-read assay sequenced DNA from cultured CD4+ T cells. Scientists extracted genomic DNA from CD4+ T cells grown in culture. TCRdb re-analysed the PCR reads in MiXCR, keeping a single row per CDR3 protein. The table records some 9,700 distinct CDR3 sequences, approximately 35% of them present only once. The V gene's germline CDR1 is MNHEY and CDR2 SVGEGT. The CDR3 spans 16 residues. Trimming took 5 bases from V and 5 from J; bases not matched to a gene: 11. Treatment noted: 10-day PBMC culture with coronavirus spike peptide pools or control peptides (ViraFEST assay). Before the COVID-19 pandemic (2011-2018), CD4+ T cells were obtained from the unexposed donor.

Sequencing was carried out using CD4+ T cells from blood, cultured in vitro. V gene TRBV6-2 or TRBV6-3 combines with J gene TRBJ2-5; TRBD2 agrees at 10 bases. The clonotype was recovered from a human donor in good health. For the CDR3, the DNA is TGTGCCAGCAGTGGCAGCCTAGCGGGGGCTAAGGAGACCCAGTACTTC. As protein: CASSGSLAGAKETQYF.